Included here is one TCR beta chain sequence, with context. These data belong to a study of blood T cell repertoires in COVID-19. Study context: From T cells, B-cell-depleted T cells, or PBMCs came the material, which was cDNA or gDNA.

Seattle patient enrollment occurred during active infection, with longitudinal follow-up thereafter. The assay was immunoSEQ multiplex PCR, and TCRdb's table has in-frame clones only and misses some. The sample lists some 190,000 clones, roughly 81% occurring once. There are 15 residues in the CDR3. Trimming pared 3 bases from V and 0 bases from J, leaving 6 bases between. Germline V CDR1 and CDR2: MNHEY, SMNVEV (reference sequence). The clonotype originates from a middle-aged woman with COVID-19, enrolled during active disease. The V gene is TRBV27, the J gene TRBJ2-6, with D unclear. Source material: peripheral blood. The CDR3 reads CASSFMASGANVLTF. The CDR3 coding sequence is TGTGCCAGCAGTTTTATGGCCTCTGGGGCCAACGTCCTGACTTTC.